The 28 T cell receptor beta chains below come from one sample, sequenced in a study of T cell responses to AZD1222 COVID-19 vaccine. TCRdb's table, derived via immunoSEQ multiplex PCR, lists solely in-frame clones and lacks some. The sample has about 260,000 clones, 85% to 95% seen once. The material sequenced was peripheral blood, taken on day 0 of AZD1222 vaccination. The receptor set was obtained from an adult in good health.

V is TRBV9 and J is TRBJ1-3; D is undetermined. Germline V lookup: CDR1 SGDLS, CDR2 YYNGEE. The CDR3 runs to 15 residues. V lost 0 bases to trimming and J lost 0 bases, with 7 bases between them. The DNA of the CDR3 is TGTGCCAGCAGCGTAGACGGCTTCTCTGGAAACACCATATATTTT. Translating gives CASSVDGFSGNTIYF.

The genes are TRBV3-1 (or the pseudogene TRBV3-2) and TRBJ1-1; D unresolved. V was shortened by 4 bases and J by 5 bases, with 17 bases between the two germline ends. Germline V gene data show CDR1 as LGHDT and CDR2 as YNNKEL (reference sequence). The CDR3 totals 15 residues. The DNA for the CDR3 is TGTGCCAGCAGCCCCTTCTTTGGAGGGAGTACTGAAGCTTTCTTT. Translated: CASSPFFGGSTEAFF.

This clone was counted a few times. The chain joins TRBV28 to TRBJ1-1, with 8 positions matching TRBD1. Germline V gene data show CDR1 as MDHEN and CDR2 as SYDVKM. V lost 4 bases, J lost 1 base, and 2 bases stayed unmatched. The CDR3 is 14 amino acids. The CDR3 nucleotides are TGTGCCAGCAGTTCCGGGACAGGGAACACTGAAGCTTTCTTT. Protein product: CASSSGTGNTEAFF.

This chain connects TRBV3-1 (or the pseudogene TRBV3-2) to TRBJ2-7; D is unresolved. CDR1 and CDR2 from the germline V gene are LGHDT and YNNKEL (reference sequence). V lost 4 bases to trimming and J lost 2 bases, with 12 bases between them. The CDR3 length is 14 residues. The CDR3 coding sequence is TGTGCCAGCAGCCCGACCCCTACGGCCTACGAGCAGTACTTC. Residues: CASSPTPTAYEQYF.

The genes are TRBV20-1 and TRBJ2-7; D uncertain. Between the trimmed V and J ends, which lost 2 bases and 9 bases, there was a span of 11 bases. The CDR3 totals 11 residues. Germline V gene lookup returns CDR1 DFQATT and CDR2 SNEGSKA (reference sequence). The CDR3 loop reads CSARTDAGQYF. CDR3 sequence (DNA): TGCAGTGCTAGAACAGACGCTGGGCAGTACTTC.

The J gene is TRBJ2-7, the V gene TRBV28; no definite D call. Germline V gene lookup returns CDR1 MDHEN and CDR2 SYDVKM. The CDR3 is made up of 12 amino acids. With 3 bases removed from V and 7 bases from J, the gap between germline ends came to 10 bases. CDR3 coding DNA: TGTGCCAGCAGTTTTACCGTGAGAGAGCAGTACTTC. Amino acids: CASSFTVREQYF.

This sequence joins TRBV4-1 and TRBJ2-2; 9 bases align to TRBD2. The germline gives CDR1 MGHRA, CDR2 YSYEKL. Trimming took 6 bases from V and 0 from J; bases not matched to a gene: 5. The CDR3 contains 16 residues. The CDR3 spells CASRLTSGSNTGELFF. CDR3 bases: TGCGCCAGCAGACTGACTAGCGGATCGAACACCGGGGAGCTGTTTTTT.

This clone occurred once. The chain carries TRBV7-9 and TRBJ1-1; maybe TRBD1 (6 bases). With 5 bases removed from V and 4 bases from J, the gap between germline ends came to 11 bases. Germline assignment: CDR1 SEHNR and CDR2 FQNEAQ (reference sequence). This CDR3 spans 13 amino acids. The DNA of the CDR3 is TGTGCCAGCAGCCCCGGGACAATCACTGAAGCTTTCTTT. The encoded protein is CASSPGTITEAFF.

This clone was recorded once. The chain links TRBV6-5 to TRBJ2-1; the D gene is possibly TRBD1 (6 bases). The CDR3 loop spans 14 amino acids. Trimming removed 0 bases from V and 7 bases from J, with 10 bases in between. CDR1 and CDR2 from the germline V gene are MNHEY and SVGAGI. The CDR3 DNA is TGTGCCAGCAGTTACTCCCAGGGGAAGAATGAGCAGTTCTTC. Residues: CASSYSQGKNEQFF.

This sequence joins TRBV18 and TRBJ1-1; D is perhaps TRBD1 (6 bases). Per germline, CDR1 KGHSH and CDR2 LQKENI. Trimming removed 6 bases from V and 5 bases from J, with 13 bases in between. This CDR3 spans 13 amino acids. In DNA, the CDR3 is TGTGCCAGCTCGCCGGACAGAAGGACTGAAGCTTTCTTT. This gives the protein CASSPDRRTEAFF.

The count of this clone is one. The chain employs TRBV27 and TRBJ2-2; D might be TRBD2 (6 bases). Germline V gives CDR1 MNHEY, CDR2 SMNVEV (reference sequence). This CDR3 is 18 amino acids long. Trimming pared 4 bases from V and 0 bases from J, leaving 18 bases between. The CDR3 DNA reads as TGTGCCAGCAGTTGGAATAGCGGACCTATCCCGAACACCGGGGAGCTGTTTTTT. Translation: CASSWNSGPIPNTGELFF.

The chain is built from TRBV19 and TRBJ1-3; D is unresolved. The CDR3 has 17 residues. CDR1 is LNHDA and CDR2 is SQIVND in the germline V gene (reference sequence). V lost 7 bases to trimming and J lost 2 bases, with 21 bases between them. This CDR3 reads CASTRVGGSVTGNTIYF. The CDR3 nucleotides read TGTGCCAGTACCCGGGTCGGCGGTTCAGTCACTGGAAACACCATATATTTT. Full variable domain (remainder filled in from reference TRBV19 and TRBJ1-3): DGGITQSPKYLFRKEGQNVTLSCEQNLNHDAMYWYRQDPGQGLRLIYYSQIVNDFQKGDIAEGYSVSREKKESFPLTVTSAQKNPTAFYLCASTRVGGSVTGNTIYFGEGSWLTVV.

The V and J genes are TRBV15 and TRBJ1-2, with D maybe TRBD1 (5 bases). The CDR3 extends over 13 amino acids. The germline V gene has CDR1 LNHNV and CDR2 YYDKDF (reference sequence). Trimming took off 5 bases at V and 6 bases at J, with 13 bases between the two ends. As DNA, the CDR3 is TGTGCCACCAGCCCCCGTGGGGGAGATGGCTACACCTTC. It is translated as CATSPRGGDGYTF. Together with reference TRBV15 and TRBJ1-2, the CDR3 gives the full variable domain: DAMVIQNPRYQVTQFGKPVTLSCSQTLNHNVMYWYQQKSSQAPKLLFHYYDKDFNNEADTPDNFQSRRPNTSFCFLDIRSPGLGDTAMYLCATSPRGGDGYTFGSGTRLTVV.

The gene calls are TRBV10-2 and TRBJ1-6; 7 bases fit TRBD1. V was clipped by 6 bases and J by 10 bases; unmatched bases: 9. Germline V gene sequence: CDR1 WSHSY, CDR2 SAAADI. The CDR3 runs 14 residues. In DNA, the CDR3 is TGCGCCAGCAGCTCCGACAGGGCGCAATCACCCCTCCACTTT. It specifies CASSSDRAQSPLHF.

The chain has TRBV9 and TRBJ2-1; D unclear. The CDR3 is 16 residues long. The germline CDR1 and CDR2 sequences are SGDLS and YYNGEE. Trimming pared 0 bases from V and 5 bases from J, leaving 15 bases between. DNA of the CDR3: TGTGCCAGCAGCGTAGCCCCCACGGTGACGGACAATGAGCAGTTCTTC. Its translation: CASSVAPTVTDNEQFF.

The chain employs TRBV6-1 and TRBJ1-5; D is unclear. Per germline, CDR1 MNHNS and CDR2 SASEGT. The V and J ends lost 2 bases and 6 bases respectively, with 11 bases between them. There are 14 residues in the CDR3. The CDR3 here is CASSEPLGGQPQHF. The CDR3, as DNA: TGTGCCAGCAGTGAACCGCTGGGCGGTCAGCCCCAGCATTTT.

CDR3 DNA sequence: TGTGCCAGCAGCCCCCGACTGTCCCCCAGCTCCTACGAGCAGTACTTC. This sequence encodes CASSPRLSPSSYEQYF. The chain recombines TRBV9 with TRBJ2-7, with D uncertain. The CDR3 runs to 16 residues. Trimming took off 4 bases at V and 0 bases at J, with 17 bases between the two ends. Germline V gene data show CDR1 as SGDLS and CDR2 as YYNGEE. The full variable domain, in which reference TRBV9 and TRBJ2-7 provide the parts outside the CDR3, is DSGVTQTPKHLITATGQRVTLRCSPRSGDLSVYWYQQSLDQGLQFLIQYYNGEERAKGNILERFSAQQFPDLHSELNLSSLELGDSALYFCASSPRLSPSSYEQYFGPGTRLTVT.

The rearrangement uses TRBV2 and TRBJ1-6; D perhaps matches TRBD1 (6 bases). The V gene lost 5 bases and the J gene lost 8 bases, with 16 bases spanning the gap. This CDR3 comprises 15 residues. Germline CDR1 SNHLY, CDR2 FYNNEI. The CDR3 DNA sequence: TGTGCCAGCAGTTCACTCGGAGGGGGGGATTCACCCCTCCACTTT. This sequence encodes CASSSLGGGDSPLHF.

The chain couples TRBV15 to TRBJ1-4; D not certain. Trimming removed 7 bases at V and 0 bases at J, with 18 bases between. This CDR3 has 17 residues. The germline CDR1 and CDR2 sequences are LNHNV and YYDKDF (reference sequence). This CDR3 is CATNTAETGATNEKLFF. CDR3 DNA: TGTGCCACCAACACTGCGGAGACTGGGGCAACTAATGAAAAACTGTTTTTT. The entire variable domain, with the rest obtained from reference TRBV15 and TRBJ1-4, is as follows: DAMVIQNPRYQVTQFGKPVTLSCSQTLNHNVMYWYQQKSSQAPKLLFHYYDKDFNNEADTPDNFQSRRPNTSFCFLDIRSPGLGDTAMYLCATNTAETGATNEKLFFGSGTQLSVL.

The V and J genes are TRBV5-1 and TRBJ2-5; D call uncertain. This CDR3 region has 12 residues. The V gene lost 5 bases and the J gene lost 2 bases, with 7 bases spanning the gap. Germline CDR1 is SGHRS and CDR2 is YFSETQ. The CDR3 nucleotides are TGCGCCAGCAGGCGGCCGCAAGAGACCCAGTACTTC. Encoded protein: CASRRPQETQYF.

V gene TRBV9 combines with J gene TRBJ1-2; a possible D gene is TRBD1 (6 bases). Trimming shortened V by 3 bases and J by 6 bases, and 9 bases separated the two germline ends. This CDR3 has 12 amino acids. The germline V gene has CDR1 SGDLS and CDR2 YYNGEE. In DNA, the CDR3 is TGTGCCAGCAGCGATCAGGGGAATGGCTACACCTTC. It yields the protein CASSDQGNGYTF.

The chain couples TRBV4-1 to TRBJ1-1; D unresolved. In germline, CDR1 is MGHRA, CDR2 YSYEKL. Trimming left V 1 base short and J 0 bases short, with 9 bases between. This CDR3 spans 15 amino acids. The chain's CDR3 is CASSQGGGLNTEAFF. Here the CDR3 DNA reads TGCGCCAGCAGCCAAGGAGGAGGTCTGAACACTGAAGCTTTCTTT.

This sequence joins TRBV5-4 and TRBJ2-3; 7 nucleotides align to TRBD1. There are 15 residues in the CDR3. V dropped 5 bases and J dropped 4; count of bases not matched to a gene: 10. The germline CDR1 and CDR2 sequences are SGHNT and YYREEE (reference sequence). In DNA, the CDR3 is TGTGCCAGCAGTTATCGGGGACAGAGGGCAGATACGCAGTATTTT. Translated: CASSYRGQRADTQYF.

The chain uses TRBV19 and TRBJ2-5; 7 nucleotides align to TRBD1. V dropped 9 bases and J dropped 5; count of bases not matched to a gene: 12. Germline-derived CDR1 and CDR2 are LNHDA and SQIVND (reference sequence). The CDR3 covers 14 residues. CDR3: CARGQGESTETQYF. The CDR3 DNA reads TGTGCCAGGGGGCAGGGGGAATCTACGGAGACCCAGTACTTC. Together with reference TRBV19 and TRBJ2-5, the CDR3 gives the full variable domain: DGGITQSPKYLFRKEGQNVTLSCEQNLNHDAMYWYRQDPGQGLRLIYYSQIVNDFQKGDIAEGYSVSREKKESFPLTVTSAQKNPTAFYLCARGQGESTETQYFGPGTRLLVL.

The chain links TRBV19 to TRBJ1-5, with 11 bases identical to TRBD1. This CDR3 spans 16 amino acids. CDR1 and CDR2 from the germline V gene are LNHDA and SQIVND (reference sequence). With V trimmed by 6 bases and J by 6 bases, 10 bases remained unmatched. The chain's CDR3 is CASRPPDRGRGQPQHF. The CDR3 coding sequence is TGTGCCAGTAGGCCGCCGGACAGGGGGCGAGGTCAGCCCCAGCATTTT.

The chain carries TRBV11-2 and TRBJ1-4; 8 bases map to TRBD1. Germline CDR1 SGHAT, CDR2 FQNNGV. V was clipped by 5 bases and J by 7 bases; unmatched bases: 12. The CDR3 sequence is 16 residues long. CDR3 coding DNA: TGTGCCAGCAGCCCAGACGGTCGGACAGGGAGTGAAAAACTGTTTTTT. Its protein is CASSPDGRTGSEKLFF.

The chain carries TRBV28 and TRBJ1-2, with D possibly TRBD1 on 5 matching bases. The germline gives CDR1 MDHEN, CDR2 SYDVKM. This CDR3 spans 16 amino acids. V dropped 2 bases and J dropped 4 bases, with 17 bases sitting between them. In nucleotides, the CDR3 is TGTGCCAGCAGTTTAGGGTATCTGGGGGGAGCCTATGGCTACACCTTC. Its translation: CASSLGYLGGAYGYTF.

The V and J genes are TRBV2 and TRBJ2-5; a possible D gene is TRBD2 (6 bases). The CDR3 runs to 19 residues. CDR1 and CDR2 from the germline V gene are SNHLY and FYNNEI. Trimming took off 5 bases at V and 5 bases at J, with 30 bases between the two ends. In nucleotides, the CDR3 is TGTGCCAGCAGTTTCTACTTCCGGGGCAAGCGCGGGGTGGTGGAGACCCAGTACTTC. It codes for CASSFYFRGKRGVVETQYF.